This T cell receptor beta chain is from a study of early T cells in non-severe SARS-CoV-2 infection. Overall study context: The study sequenced bulk RNA from unsorted whole blood, with chains unpaired. Whole-study findings and limits: Private and CD4 specificities were missed by VDJdb matching, which favored anti-spike CD8 responses.

This CDR3 region has 13 residues. Germline V gene data show CDR1 as SGHRS and CDR2 as YFSETQ. Points on this clonotype: Its specificity is not known. The germline gene is not matched at one end of the junction; a read error may be the cause.

The TCR library protocol was used to attach unique molecular identifiers. These identifiers were attached to individual cDNA molecules. Each CDR3 protein gets one entry after TCRdb re-called the 5' RACE reads with MiXCR. The profile shows about 69,000 distinct CDR3 sequences, roughly 11% of them singletons. This rearrangement joins TRBV5-1 to TRBJ1-1; 8 bases are shared with TRBD1. Specimen: whole blood, collected at baseline. This sequence was found in an adult who was a healthcare worker with PCR-confirmed SARS-CoV-2 infection or an uninfected control (not recorded which). CDR3 in DNA: TGCGCCAGCGCTCTGGACAGGGACACTGAAGCCTTCTTT. It codes for CASALDRDTEAFF.